This TCR beta chain was recovered during a study of T cells in localized non-small cell lung cancer. Germline assignment: CDR1 SGHDT and CDR2 YYEEEE. The CDR3 contains 16 residues. The junction had 14 bases not matched to a gene; V was cut back by 4 bases and J by 6 bases. Only in-frame clones appear in the TCRdb table, and some are missing; sequencing was by immunoSEQ multiplex PCR. The sample records over 10,000 clones, around 83% being singletons. As concerns this clone: Its target is not known.

General observations from the study: Because only a single region of the tumor was sequenced, heterogeneity remains possible. Out of the top 100 tumor clones, a median roughly 50 were seen in adjacent lung. An association was observed between higher blood T cell density and longer overall survival.

The genes are TRBV5-6 and TRBJ2-7; 9 bases line up with TRBD2. This specimen consisted of peripheral blood, obtained before any cancer treatment. The sequence was collected from a male donor at least 60 years old with stage I lung adenocarcinoma. The CDR3 DNA sequence: TGTGCCAGCAGCCGCCGGTCCCTAGCGGGACTAGGCGAGCAGTACTTC. Residues: CASSRRSLAGLGEQYF.